This T cell receptor beta chain was sequenced during a study of cytomegalovirus exposure and HLA in healthy donors. Sequencing was performed with immunoSEQ multiplex PCR; in TCRdb, only in-frame clones are kept and a portion is missing. The sample holds 45,000 to 70,000 clones, 90% seen once. The clonotype was recovered from a man in his late teens or twenties in good health and CMV-seronegative. The material sequenced was PBMCs.

The DNA of the CDR3 is TGTGCCAGCAGTTACCGAACTCCGATCTACGAGCAGTACTTC. Amino acid sequence: CASSYRTPIYEQYF. V is TRBV6-6 and J is TRBJ2-7, with D unclear. Trimming removed 2 bases at V and 3 bases at J, with 11 bases between. Germline values: CDR1 MNHNY, CDR2 SVGAGI (reference sequence). CDR3 length equals 14 residues.